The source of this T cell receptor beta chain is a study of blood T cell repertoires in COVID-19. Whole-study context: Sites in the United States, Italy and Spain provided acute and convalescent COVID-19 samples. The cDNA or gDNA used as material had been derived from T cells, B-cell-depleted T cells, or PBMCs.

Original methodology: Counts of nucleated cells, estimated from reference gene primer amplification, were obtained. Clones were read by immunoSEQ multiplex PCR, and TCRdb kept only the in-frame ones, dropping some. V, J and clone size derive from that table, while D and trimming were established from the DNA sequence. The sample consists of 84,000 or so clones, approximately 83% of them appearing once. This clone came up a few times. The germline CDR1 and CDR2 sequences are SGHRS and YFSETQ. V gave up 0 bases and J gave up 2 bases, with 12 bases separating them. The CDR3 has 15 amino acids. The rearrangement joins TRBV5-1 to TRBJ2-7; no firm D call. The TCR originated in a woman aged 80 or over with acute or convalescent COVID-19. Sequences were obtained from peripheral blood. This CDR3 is CASSLDPFLPYEQYF. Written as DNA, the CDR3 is TGCGCCAGCAGCTTGGATCCTTTTCTTCCCTACGAGCAGTACTTC.